This TCR beta chain was sequenced for a study of CD8 T cells in Susac syndrome. Reverse transcription used about 0.5 to 1 ug RNA and random hexamers. TCRdb used MiXCR to reprocess the immunoSEQ multiplex PCR reads, holding one entry per CDR3 protein. Here the sample spans about 300,000 distinct CDR3 sequences, around 90% being singletons. Sequencing used CD4+ T cells from PBMCs. This clonotype was sampled from a human donor with multiple sclerosis.

CDR3 loop: CASSQSYRGYSNQPQHF. The DNA of the CDR3 is TGCGCCAGCAGTCAATCGTACAGGGGGTATAGCAATCAGCCCCAGCATTTT. The chain links TRBV23-1 to TRBJ1-5; TRBD1 matches 8 bases. TRBV23-1 is an ORF, and what it does is uncertain. The CDR3 extends over 17 amino acids. V dropped 0 bases and J dropped 0; count of bases not matched to a gene: 4.